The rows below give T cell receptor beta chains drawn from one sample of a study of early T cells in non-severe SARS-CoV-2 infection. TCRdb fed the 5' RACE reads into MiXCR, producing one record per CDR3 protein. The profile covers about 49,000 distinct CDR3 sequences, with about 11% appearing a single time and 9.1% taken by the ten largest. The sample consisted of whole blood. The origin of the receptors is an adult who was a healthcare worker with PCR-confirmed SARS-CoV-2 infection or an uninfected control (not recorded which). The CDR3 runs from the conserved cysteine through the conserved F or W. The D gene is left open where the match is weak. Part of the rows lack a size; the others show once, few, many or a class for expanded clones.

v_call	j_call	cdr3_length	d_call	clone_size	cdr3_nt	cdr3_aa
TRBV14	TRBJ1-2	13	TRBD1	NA	TGTGCCAGCAGCCACGGACAGGGGGCAGGCTACACCTTC	CASSHGQGAGYTF
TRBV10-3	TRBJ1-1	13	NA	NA	TGTGCCATCAGTGGGGCCGGCTTCACTGAAGCTTTCTTT	CAISGAGFTEAFF
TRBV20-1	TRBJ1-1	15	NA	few	TGCAGTGCTAGAGACCCAAGAGACCTGAACACTGAAGCTTTCTTT	CSARDPRDLNTEAFF
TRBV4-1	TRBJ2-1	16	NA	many	TGCGCCAGCAGCCGTCCCCTCAAGAGCTCCTACAATGAGCAGTTCTTC	CASSRPLKSSYNEQFF
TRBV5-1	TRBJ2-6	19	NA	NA	TGCGCCAGCAGCTTTGGCCCCTCGGACTCCGCCTCTGGGGCCAACGTCCTGACTTTC	CASSFGPSDSASGANVLTF
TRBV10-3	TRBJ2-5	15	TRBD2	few	TGTGCCATCAGAAACCCGGGACTAGCGAGAGAGACCCAGTACTTC	CAIRNPGLARETQYF
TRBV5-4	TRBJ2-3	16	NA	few	TGTGCCAGCAGCTTGCCCTGGGGCAGCCGCACAGATACGCAGTATTTT	CASSLPWGSRTDTQYF
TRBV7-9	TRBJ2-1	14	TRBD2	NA	TGTGCCAGCAGCTTACTGGGGACTACCAATGAGCAGTTCTTC	CASSLLGTTNEQFF
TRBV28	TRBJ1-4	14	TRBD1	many	TGTGCCAGCAGTTTTTGGCAGGGGGGTGAAAAACTGTTTTTT	CASSFWQGGEKLFF
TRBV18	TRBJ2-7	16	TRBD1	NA	TGTGCCAGCTCACCACCCCGGGACAGGGATTTCTACGAGCAGTACTTC	CASSPPRDRDFYEQYF
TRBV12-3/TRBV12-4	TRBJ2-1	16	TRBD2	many	TGTGCCAGCAGGCCCCGACTAGCGGGGGTCTACAATGAGCAGTTCTTC	CASRPRLAGVYNEQFF
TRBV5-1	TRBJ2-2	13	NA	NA	TGCGCCAGCAGCTGGGGCGAAGCTTGGGAGCTGTTTTTT	CASSWGEAWELFF
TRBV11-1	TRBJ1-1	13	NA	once	TGTGCCAGCAGCTTAGACCCACAAGCTGAAGCTTTCTTT	CASSLDPQAEAFF
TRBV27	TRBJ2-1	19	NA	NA	TGTGCCAGCACCCTGACCCAATTAAGGGGGGAGGGCCGTATTTCCGAGCAGTTCTTC	CASTLTQLRGEGRISEQFF
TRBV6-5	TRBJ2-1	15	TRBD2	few	TGTGCCAGCAGTAGACCTAGCGGGGGGGCAAATGAGCAGTTCTTC	CASSRPSGGANEQFF
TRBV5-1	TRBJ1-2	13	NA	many	TGCGCCAGCAGCGTAGGGACCGGCGGGGGCTACACCTTC	CASSVGTGGGYTF
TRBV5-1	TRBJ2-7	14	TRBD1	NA	TGCGCCAGCAGCATCGGGACAGGAGGTGACGAGCAGTACTTC	CASSIGTGGDEQYF
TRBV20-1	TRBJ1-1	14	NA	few	TGCAGTGCTACCGTCGACAGCAGGGACACTGAAGCTTTCTTT	CSATVDSRDTEAFF
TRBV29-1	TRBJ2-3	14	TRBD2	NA	TGCAGCGTGGTAGGCGGGGGGGCCGGAGATACGCAGTATTTT	CSVVGGGAGDTQYF
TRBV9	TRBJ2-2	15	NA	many	TGTGCCAGCAGCAGGAGGGCAGGGAACACCGGGGAGCTGTTTTTT	CASSRRAGNTGELFF
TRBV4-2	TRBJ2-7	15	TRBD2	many	TGTGCCAGCAGCCAAGTGGCTAGCGGGACCTACGAGCAGTACTTC	CASSQVASGTYEQYF